The T cell receptor beta chain under discussion was sequenced for a study of blood T cell repertoires in COVID-19. Study overall: Sites across the United States, Italy and Spain contributed samples from acute and convalescent COVID-19. In each case, the material was cDNA or gDNA derived from T cells, B-cell-depleted T cells, or PBMCs.

Germline V gives CDR1 SGHNT, CDR2 YENEEA. The length of the CDR3 is 14 residues. V lost 4 bases, J lost 7 bases, and 17 bases lay in between. In the authors' workflow: The assay estimated nucleated cells by amplifying reference gene primers. Profiled with immunoSEQ multiplex PCR; TCRdb holds only in-frame clones, not every one. V and J calls and clone size are given by that table; D and trimming were obtained from the DNA. The sample carries about 110,000 clones, around 90% recorded once. The chain joins TRBV11-3 to TRBJ2-7; D possibly corresponds to TRBD2 (6 bases). The specimen was peripheral blood. This TCR was recovered from a human donor in a cohort sampled during active COVID-19. In DNA form, the CDR3 reads TGTGCCAGCAGCTCACACGGGACCGCGGGGGAGCAGTACTTC. Its translation is CASSSHGTAGEQYF.